The next 15 T cell receptor beta chains were all read from a single sample in a study of chemoradiotherapy in HPV16-positive cancers. Only in-frame clones appear in the TCRdb table, and some are missing; sequencing was by immunoSEQ multiplex PCR. The repertoire holds 1,500 to 2,000 clones, with 75% to 80% as singletons. Here the sequenced sample was tumor tissue, taken from a patient who underwent chemoradiotherapy. These receptors all come from a human donor with HPV-associated anogenital cancer.

This sequence joins TRBV4-1 and TRBJ2-5; TRBD2 aligns across 10 bases. The J call may not be correct, given that the DNA end is closer to TRBJ2-7. There are 18 residues in the CDR3. Germline CDR1 is MGHRA and CDR2 is YSYEKL. The CDR3 nucleotides are TGCGCCAGCAGCCAAGAAGGGACTAGCGCAAGTCGCTCCTACGAGCAGTACTTC. Translation: CASSQEGTSASRSYEQYF.

This chain joins TRBV27 and TRBJ2-2, with a tentative D call TRBD2 (5 bases). Germline V lookup: CDR1 MNHEY, CDR2 SMNVEV (reference sequence). V was trimmed by 6 bases and J by 2 bases, leaving 10 bases between them. The CDR3 runs to 14 residues. Written as DNA, the CDR3 is TGTGCCAGCAGAAAGGGAGCTAACACCGGGGAGCTGTTTTTT. It translates to CASRKGANTGELFF.

There are a few counts of this clone. This CDR3 is also generated by other DNA sequences in the sample. V gene TRBV5-6 combines with J gene TRBJ1-6, with a tentative D call TRBD1 (6 bases). The CDR3 is made up of 18 amino acids. V lost 2 bases, J lost 1 base, and 16 bases lay in between. From germline, CDR1 is SGHDT and CDR2 YYEEEE. CDR3 nucleotide sequence: TGTGCCAGCAGCTTACCGACGAGGGGGGGATCCTATAATTCACCCCTCCACTTT. Protein: CASSLPTRGGSYNSPLHF. Variable domain in full (rest from reference TRBV5-6 and TRBJ1-6): DAGVTQSPTHLIKTRGQQVTLRCSPKSGHDTVSWYQQALGQGPQFIFQYYEEEERQRGNFPDRFSGHQFPNYSSELNVNALLLGDSALYLCASSLPTRGGSYNSPLHFGNGTRLTVT.

V usage is TRBV30 and J usage is TRBJ2-7; 7 bases line up with TRBD2. V gave up 7 bases and J gave up 0 bases; unmatched junction bases: 9. Per germline, CDR1 GTSNPN and CDR2 SVGIG (reference sequence). The CDR3 totals 14 residues. CDR3 protein: CAFESLADSYEQYF. The CDR3 DNA reads TGTGCCTTTGAATCCCTAGCGGACTCCTACGAGCAGTACTTC.

This clone appeared a few times. The chain links TRBV5-4 to TRBJ1-3; D remains unclear. The length of the CDR3 is 14 residues. V was cut by 0 bases and J by 2 bases, with 6 bases left in between. Germline lookup yields CDR1 SGHNT and CDR2 YYREEE (reference sequence). CDR3 protein: CASSLDRAGNTIYF. The CDR3, as DNA: TGTGCCAGCAGCTTGGACAGAGCTGGAAACACCATATATTTT.

The chain links TRBV30 to TRBJ2-7; 8 bases are a match to TRBD2. The length of the CDR3 is 13 residues. The ends lost 0 bases at V and 6 bases at J; junction bases unmatched: 4. Germline loops: CDR1 GTSNPN, CDR2 SVGIG (reference sequence). CDR3 protein: CAWSVLREGEQYF. As DNA, the CDR3 is TGTGCCTGGAGTGTACTTCGGGAGGGCGAGCAGTACTTC.

V gene TRBV4-1 combines with J gene TRBJ2-3; D is tentatively TRBD1 or TRBD2 (5 bases each). CDR3 length: 17 amino acids. Germline V gene lookup returns CDR1 MGHRA and CDR2 YSYEKL. The V and J ends lost 3 bases and 0 bases respectively, with 16 bases between them. The DNA for the CDR3 is TGCGCCAGCAGCCAGGGTCAGGGCGCGGGTAGCACAGATACGCAGTATTTT. It is translated as CASSQGQGAGSTDTQYF.

The rearrangement joins TRBV19 to TRBJ2-1; 10 bases line up with TRBD2. Germline CDR1 and CDR2: LNHDA and SQIVND (reference sequence). Losses at the gene ends were 3 bases for V and 7 bases for J; bases not matched to a gene: 9. The CDR3 runs to 16 residues. In DNA, the CDR3 is TGTGCCAGTAGTATTCGGGCTAGCGGGAGACTGAATGAGCAGTTCTTC. It encodes CASSIRASGRLNEQFF.

This chain connects TRBV10-2 to TRBJ1-1, with D hard to call. The V and J ends lost 2 bases and 3 bases respectively, with 4 bases between them. CDR3 length equals 12 residues. CDR1 is WSHSY and CDR2 is SAAADI in the germline V gene. The CDR3 sequence is CASSEGYTEAFF. DNA for the CDR3: TGCGCCAGCAGTGAGGGGTACACTGAAGCTTTCTTT.

This clone was detected a few times. This chain joins TRBV7-8 and TRBJ1-5; no clear D gene. Trimming cost V 3 bases and J 5 bases, with 17 bases left between them. The CDR3 is 16 residues long. Germline CDR1 and CDR2: SGHVS and FQNEAQ. The CDR3 spells CASSLSRNRADQPQHF. The CDR3 DNA is TGTGCCAGCAGCTTGTCGCGGAACAGAGCTGATCAGCCCCAGCATTTT. Full variable domain (remainder filled in from reference TRBV7-8 and TRBJ1-5): GAGVSQSPRYKVAKRGQDVALRCDPISGHVSLFWYQQALGQGPEFLTYFQNEAQLDKSGLPSDRFFAERPEGSVSTLKIQRTQQEDSAVYLCASSLSRNRADQPQHFGDGTRLSIL.

The V call is TRBV18, the J call TRBJ2-7, with 10 bases matching TRBD2. V was pared by 6 bases and J by 2 bases, with 7 bases of the junction left unmatched. This CDR3 is built from 15 residues. Germline CDR1 reads KGHSH; CDR2 reads LQKENI. The CDR3 DNA sequence: TGTGCCAGCTCGCCGGGACTAGCGCAAACCTACGAGCAGTACTTC. Protein product: CASSPGLAQTYEQYF.

This clone was seen a handful of times. J is TRBJ2-7 and V is TRBV5-1, with D perhaps TRBD1 or TRBD2 (6 bases each). This CDR3 comprises 15 residues. Per the germline V gene, CDR1 is SGHRS and CDR2 is YFSETQ. Trimming removed 4 bases from V and 1 base from J, with 15 bases in between. The CDR3 DNA is TGCGCCAGCAGCCCGGGGGCAGGAATTTCCTACGAGCAGTACTTC. It is translated as CASSPGAGISYEQYF.

V gene TRBV12-1 combines with J gene TRBJ1-6. TRBV12-1 is a documented pseudogene. The length of the CDR3 is 15 residues. CDR3 amino acids: CASSPAGADNSPLHF. CDR3 DNA sequence: TGTGCCAGCAGCCCTGCGGGGGCGGATAATTCACCCCTCCACTTT.

The rearrangement links TRBV2 to TRBJ1-4; D is unresolved. The CDR3 contains 16 residues. Germline-derived CDR1 and CDR2 are SNHLY and FYNNEI. Trimming removed 6 bases from V and 0 bases from J, with 14 bases in between. CDR3 in amino acids: CASRFRPVATNEKLFF. The CDR3 DNA sequence: TGTGCCAGCAGATTCCGGCCGGTTGCAACTAATGAAAAACTGTTTTTT. Full variable domain (missing parts from reference TRBV2 and TRBJ1-4): EPEVTQTPSHQVTQMGQEVILRCVPISNHLYFYWYRQILGQKVEFLVSFYNNEISEKSEIFDDQFSVERPDGSNFTLKIRSTKLEDSAMYFCASRFRPVATNEKLFFGSGTQLSVL.

The V and J genes are TRBV19 and TRBJ1-2, with 9 bases that match TRBD1. The junction had 4 bases not matched to a gene; V was cut back by 7 bases and J by 7 bases. The length of the CDR3 is 12 residues. Germline V gene sequence: CDR1 LNHDA, CDR2 SQIVND (reference sequence). CDR3 bases: TGTGCCAGTACCACAGGGGGCAGTGGCTACACCTTC. Translation: CASTTGGSGYTF.